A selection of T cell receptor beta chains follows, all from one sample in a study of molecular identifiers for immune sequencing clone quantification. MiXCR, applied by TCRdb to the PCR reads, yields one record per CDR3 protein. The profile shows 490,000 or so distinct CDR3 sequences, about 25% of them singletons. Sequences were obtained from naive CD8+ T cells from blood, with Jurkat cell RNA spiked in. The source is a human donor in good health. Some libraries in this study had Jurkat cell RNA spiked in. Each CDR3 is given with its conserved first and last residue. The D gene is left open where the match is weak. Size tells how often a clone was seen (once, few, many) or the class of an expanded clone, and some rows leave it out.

CASSEALPAAYGTDTQYF | TGTGCCAGCAGTGAAGCGCTCCCAGCGGCCTATGGGACAGATACGCAGTATTTT | TRBJ2-3 | NA | TRBV2 | NA
CASSEIRMSSYEQYF | TGTGCCAGCAGTGAGATCAGAATGTCAAGCTACGAGCAGTACTTC | TRBJ2-7 | NA | TRBV2 | NA
CASSQTTGVNYEQYF | TGTGCCAGCAGCCAAACTACAGGGGTCAACTACGAGCAGTACTTC | TRBJ2-7 | TRBD1 | TRBV4-2 | few
CASSIPGGYEQYF | TGTGCCAGCAGTATCCCAGGGGGTTACGAGCAGTACTTC | TRBJ2-7 | TRBD1 | TRBV6-2/TRBV6-3 | few
CATSDKQVKGTSTGELFF | TGTGCCACCAGTGATAAGCAAGTTAAGGGGACCTCCACCGGGGAGCTGTTTTTT | TRBJ2-2 | NA | TRBV24-1 | many
CASSQEGASGSYEQCF | TGCGCCAGCAGCCAAGAAGGGGCTAGCGGGAGCTACGAGCAGTGCTTC | TRBJ2-7 | TRBD2 | TRBV4-3 | once
CSASEGYLKSNPPQHF | TGCAGTGCTTCAGAAGGGTACTTGAAGAGCAATCCGCCCCAGCATTTT | TRBJ1-5 | NA | TRBV20-1 | NA
CATAVKVGGNDEQYF | TGTGCCACCGCCGTTAAAGTGGGGGGTAACGACGAGCAGTACTTC | TRBJ2-7 | NA | TRBV5-4 | many
CASSQVAGAAAQYF | TGTGCCAGCAGTCAGGTAGCGGGGGCGGCCGCCCAGTACTTC | TRBJ2-5 | TRBD2 | TRBV13 | NA
CASRPLAGQLHEQFF | TGTGCCAGCAGGCCTCTAGCGGGGCAACTTCATGAGCAGTTCTTC | TRBJ2-1 | TRBD2 | TRBV2 | NA
CASSLEFRSTLNSPLHF | TGTGCCAGCAGCTTAGAATTTAGGAGTACGTTGAATTCACCCCTCCACTTT | TRBJ1-6 | NA | TRBV7-9 | NA
CAISEYISPGVTDTQYF | TGTGCCATCAGTGAGTACATTAGCCCGGGAGTAACAGATACGCAGTATTTT | TRBJ2-3 | NA | TRBV10-3 | NA
CASSFTSRTTEQFF | TGTGCCAGCAGTTTCACTAGCAGGACCACTGAGCAGTTCTTC | TRBJ2-1 | NA | TRBV28 | NA
CASSFAGELVF | TGTGCCAGCAGTTTTGCCGGGGAGCTGGTTTTT | TRBJ2-2 | NA | TRBV27 | NA
CASSLQGAETEAFF | TGCGCCAGCAGCTTGCAGGGGGCTGAAACTGAAGCTTTCTTT | TRBJ1-1 | TRBD1 | TRBV5-1 | NA
CSVEGPYYEQYF | TGCAGTGTGGAGGGACCATACTACGAGCAGTACTTC | TRBJ2-7 | NA | TRBV20-1 | NA
CAWSPSPNSQDEQFF | TGTGCCTGGAGCCCCTCCCCTAACAGCCAAGACGAGCAGTTCTTC | TRBJ2-1 | NA | TRBV30 | NA
CATSRDRGRTGELFF | TGTGCCACCAGCAGAGACAGGGGGCGCACCGGGGAGCTGTTTTTT | TRBJ2-2 | TRBD1 | TRBV15 | few
CASSPTGGGRYEQHF | TGTGCCAGCAGCCCCACGGGCGGGGGTAGGTACGAGCAGCACTTC | TRBJ2-7 | TRBD2 | TRBV7-9 | NA
CASNHEGASSYGYTF | TGTGCCAGCAACCACGAGGGAGCCTCTAGCTATGGCTACACCTTC | TRBJ1-2 | NA | TRBV28 | few
CASSLITSYNEQFF | TGTGCCAGCAGCTTAATCACCAGTTACAATGAGCAGTTCTTC | TRBJ2-1 | NA | TRBV7-9 | NA
CASSIGASGYNEQFF | TGTGCCAGTAGTATTGGGGCTAGCGGCTACAATGAGCAGTTCTTC | TRBJ2-1 | TRBD2 | TRBV19 | NA
CASSSTWADNTGELFF | TGTGCCAGCAGCTCCACATGGGCCGACAACACCGGGGAGCTGTTTTTT | TRBJ2-2 | NA | TRBV7-9 | NA
CASNQDNEQFF | TGTGCCAGCAACCAGGACAATGAGCAGTTCTTC | TRBJ2-1 | NA | TRBV6-6 | NA
CSASGRGARYEQYF | TGCAGTGCTAGTGGGCGGGGGGCTCGCTACGAGCAGTACTTC | TRBJ2-7 | TRBD2 | TRBV20-1 | NA
CASSPHHRQEEQETQYF | TGTGCCAGCAGCCCACATCATCGACAGGAAGAACAAGAGACCCAGTACTTC | TRBJ2-5 | NA | TRBV28 | many
CASSPPGAATDTQYF | TGTGCCAGCAGCCCCCCCGGTGCGGCTACAGATACGCAGTATTTT | TRBJ2-3 | NA | TRBV5-6 | many
CASSPLPGQALTYEQYF | TGTGCCAGCAGCCCCCTACCCGGACAGGCGTTAACCTACGAGCAGTACTTC | TRBJ2-7 | TRBD1 | TRBV11-2 | NA
CAISMTGGVGETQYF | TGTGCCATCAGTATGACAGGGGGCGTCGGAGAGACCCAGTACTTC | TRBJ2-5 | TRBD1 | TRBV10-3 | few
CASSPSPKGLAAYEQFF | TGTGCCAGCAGCCCTAGCCCCAAGGGACTAGCGGCCTATGAGCAGTTCTTC | TRBJ2-1 | TRBD2 | TRBV7-2 | many
CSAVRGVENIQYF | TGCAGCGCCGTGCGGGGAGTGGAAAACATTCAGTACTTC | TRBJ2-4 | NA | TRBV29-1 | few
CASSLPLAGDTGELFF | TGTGCCAGCAGCCTCCCCCTAGCGGGGGACACCGGGGAGCTGTTTTTT | TRBJ2-2 | TRBD2 | TRBV7-9 | many
CSARDPGLEKDTRYF | TGCAGTGCTAGAGATCCGGGACTAGAAAAAGATACGCGGTATTTT | TRBJ2-3 | TRBD2 | TRBV20-1 | NA
CASGFGGLQWDEQFF | TGTGCCAGCGGGTTCGGGGGACTCCAATGGGATGAGCAGTTCTTC | TRBJ2-1 | NA | TRBV12-3/TRBV12-4 | many
CASSSKGTLGNQPQHF | TGTGCCAGCAGCTCTAAAGGGACTCTGGGCAATCAGCCCCAGCATTTT | TRBJ1-5 | NA | TRBV5-6 | many
CASSPAGTEADTQYF | TGTGCCAGCAGCCCAGCCGGGACAGAGGCAGATACGCAGTATTTT | TRBJ2-3 | TRBD1 | TRBV13 | many
CASTWGADYNEQFF | TGTGCCAGTACGTGGGGGGCCGATTACAATGAGCAGTTCTTC | TRBJ2-1 | NA | TRBV19 | few
CASSLPQDTNYGYTF | TGTGCCAGCAGCTTACCCCAGGACACTAACTATGGCTACACCTTC | TRBJ1-2 | NA | TRBV5-8 | NA
CATSDAAWQPQHF | TGTGCCACCAGTGACGCCGCATGGCAGCCCCAGCATTTT | TRBJ1-5 | NA | TRBV24-1 | few
CASKRTAYNEQFF | TGTGCCAGTAAGAGGACAGCGTACAATGAGCAGTTCTTC | TRBJ2-1 | NA | TRBV6-5 | few